This T cell receptor (beta chain) was sequenced for a study of cytomegalovirus exposure and HLA in healthy donors. Study findings and constraints: Researchers counted around 180 TCR beta chains as cytomegalovirus-associated. Sequencing depth roughly uniform across donors was assumed in presence/absence analyses.

PCR involved 60 Vbeta and 13 Jbeta primers. Generated by immunoSEQ multiplex PCR, the TCRdb table keeps only in-frame clones and is missing some. The data contain about 160,000 clones, 55% to 75% of them singletons. Nominal health characterized the donors when sampled, though unrecorded immune exposures were likely. A note on this clone: Its antigen is unknown.

Germline loops: CDR1 LNHDA, CDR2 SQIVND (reference sequence). The junction had 4 bases not matched to a gene; V was cut back by 4 bases and J by 1 base. The CDR3 consists of 15 residues. This sequence originates from a woman aged 55-70 years in good health and CMV-seropositive. Sequencing was carried out using PBMCs. The J gene is TRBJ2-7, the V gene TRBV19; 10 positions agree with TRBD1. The CDR3 nucleotides are TGTGCCAGTAGTACCCAGGACAGGGGGTCCTACGAGCAGTACTTC. It codes for CASSTQDRGSYEQYF. Full variable domain (rest looked up from reference TRBV19 and TRBJ2-7): DGGITQSPKYLFRKEGQNVTLSCEQNLNHDAMYWYRQDPGQGLRLIYYSQIVNDFQKGDIAEGYSVSREKKESFPLTVTSAQKNPTAFYLCASSTQDRGSYEQYFGPGTRLTVT.